These T cell receptor beta chains were read from a single sample in a study of blood T cell repertoires in COVID-19. Data came from immunoSEQ multiplex PCR; TCRdb stores just in-frame clones and leaves some out. The sample consists of 35,000 to 45,000 clones, around 85% of them appearing once. The sequenced material came from peripheral blood. All receptors come from a man aged 35 to 55 with active COVID-19. Each CDR3 is given with its conserved first and last residue. The order of the fields is V gene, J gene, clone size, D gene, CDR3 DNA, CDR3 protein. A D gene is named only where the DNA matches it firmly. Rows may omit the clone size; those that give it use once, few, many or a size class.

v_call: TRBV27; j_call: TRBJ2-6; clone_size: NA; d_call: TRBD1; cdr3_nt: TGTGCCAGCAGTTTACAGGGGGCAAGGGTCCTGACTTTC; cdr3_aa: CASSLQGARVLTF
v_call: TRBV7-9; j_call: TRBJ2-4; clone_size: NA; d_call: NA; cdr3_nt: TGTGCCAGCAGCTTAGTCCTAAACCCCTCCAAAAACATTCAGTACTTC; cdr3_aa: CASSLVLNPSKNIQYF
v_call: TRBV28; j_call: TRBJ1-2; clone_size: NA; d_call: NA; cdr3_nt: TGTGCCAGCAGTTTAAGGCGGGAAGGCTACACCTTC; cdr3_aa: CASSLRREGYTF
v_call: TRBV1; j_call: TRBJ2-7; clone_size: NA; d_call: NA; cdr3_nt: TGCACCAGCAGCCAACTCGGACTAGCGGGGTCCGCCGAGCAGTACTTC; cdr3_aa: CTSSQLGLAGSAEQYF
v_call: TRBV7-9; j_call: TRBJ1-1; clone_size: NA; d_call: NA; cdr3_nt: TGTGCCAGCAGCTTACAGCCAGGGGTGGGGTTGAGAGCTTTCTTT; cdr3_aa: CASSLQPGVGLRAFF
v_call: TRBV25-1; j_call: TRBJ2-5; clone_size: NA; d_call: TRBD2; cdr3_nt: TGTGCCAGCAGTGAATATGTGGGGGGGGAGACCCAGTACTTC; cdr3_aa: CASSEYVGGETQYF
v_call: TRBV11-2; j_call: TRBJ2-5; clone_size: once; d_call: TRBD2; cdr3_nt: TGTGCCAGCAGCTCCGAGCGGGGGCAAGAGACCCAGTACTTC; cdr3_aa: CASSSERGQETQYF
v_call: TRBV28; j_call: TRBJ2-7; clone_size: once; d_call: TRBD1; cdr3_nt: TGTGCCAGCAGGGGTCGACAGGGATGGAACGAGCAGTACTTC; cdr3_aa: CASRGRQGWNEQYF
v_call: TRBV7-8; j_call: TRBJ1-1; clone_size: NA; d_call: NA; cdr3_nt: TGTGCCAGCAGCTTAGACAGCATGAACACTGAAGCTTTCTTT; cdr3_aa: CASSLDSMNTEAFF
v_call: TRBV5-6; j_call: TRBJ1-2; clone_size: NA; d_call: TRBD1; cdr3_nt: TGTGCCAGCAGCTTGGGACAGGGGGCAGGCTATGGCTACACCTTC; cdr3_aa: CASSLGQGAGYGYTF
v_call: TRBV5-4; j_call: TRBJ2-5; clone_size: once; d_call: TRBD2; cdr3_nt: TGTGCCAGCAGCTTCCTAGCGGGAGGGCTAGAGACCCAGTACTTC; cdr3_aa: CASSFLAGGLETQYF
v_call: TRBV5-1; j_call: TRBJ1-1; clone_size: NA; d_call: NA; cdr3_nt: TGCGCCAGCAGAGGGGCCTCGGAGAACACTGAAGCTTTCTTT; cdr3_aa: CASRGASENTEAFF
v_call: TRBV9; j_call: TRBJ1-6; clone_size: NA; d_call: TRBD1; cdr3_nt: TGTGCCAGCAGCGGTACCGGGACAGAGAATTCACCCCTCCACTTT; cdr3_aa: CASSGTGTENSPLHF
v_call: TRBV5-4; j_call: TRBJ2-7; clone_size: NA; d_call: TRBD1; cdr3_nt: TGTGCCAGCAGCTTACAGGGGCCTCGATTCTACGAGCAGTACTTC; cdr3_aa: CASSLQGPRFYEQYF
v_call: TRBV7-6; j_call: TRBJ2-7; clone_size: NA; d_call: NA; cdr3_nt: TGTGCCAGCAGCCCTCGAAGGCTAGGGACTTACGAGCAGTACTTC; cdr3_aa: CASSPRRLGTYEQYF